These T cell receptor beta chains were read from a single sample in a study of blood T cell repertoires in COVID-19. Generated by immunoSEQ multiplex PCR, the TCRdb table keeps only in-frame clones and is missing some. The data hold about 370,000 clones, with 80% to 90% observed a single time. The source material was PBMCs or T cells enriched from blood (not recorded which). All receptors come from a man in his late teens or twenties who had recovered from COVID-19. The CDR3 runs from the conserved cysteine through the conserved F or W. The order of the fields is clone size, J gene, V gene, D gene, CDR3 protein, CDR3 DNA. A D gene is named only where the DNA matches it firmly. Clone size is shown for a subset of rows, as once, few, many or a class of expanded clone.

size: .
J: TRBJ1-4
V: TRBV5-1
D: TRBD1
CDR3: CASSRQGQNEKLFF
DNA: TGCGCCAGCAGCAGACAGGGACAAAATGAAAAACTGTTTTTT

size: .
J: TRBJ2-1
V: TRBV2
D: TRBD2
CDR3: CASSELAGEYEQFF
DNA: TGTGCCAGCAGTGAACTAGCGGGAGAGTATGAGCAGTTCTTC

size: .
J: TRBJ2-3
V: TRBV30
D: TRBD1
CDR3: CAWSVGTGSFTDTQYF
DNA: TGTGCCTGGAGTGTAGGGACAGGGAGTTTCACAGATACGCAGTATTTT

size: few
J: TRBJ1-6
V: TRBV19
D: TRBD1
CDR3: CASSERPGQGSGAPLHF
DNA: TGTGCCAGTAGTGAGCGGCCGGGACAGGGGAGTGGTGCACCCCTCCACTTT

size: .
J: TRBJ2-7
V: TRBV6-5
D: TRBD1
CDR3: CASSYLGQGDEQYF
DNA: TGTGCCAGCAGCTACTTGGGACAGGGTGACGAGCAGTACTTC

size: .
J: TRBJ1-2
V: TRBV3-1/TRBV3-2
D: TRBD1
CDR3: CASSHGTGSHTF
DNA: TGTGCCAGCAGCCACGGGACAGGGTCTCACACCTTC

size: .
J: TRBJ1-2
V: TRBV28
D: .
CDR3: CANQDSYGYTF
DNA: TGTGCCAACCAGGACAGCTATGGCTACACCTTC

size: few
J: TRBJ1-2
V: TRBV4-2
D: .
CDR3: CASSRDLAGDYNYGYTF
DNA: TGTGCCAGCAGCCGGGATTTAGCGGGGGATTATAACTATGGCTACACCTTC

size: .
J: TRBJ2-3
V: TRBV9
D: .
CDR3: CASSVAESSTDTQYF
DNA: TGTGCCAGCAGCGTAGCCGAGTCTAGCACAGATACGCAGTATTTT

size: .
J: TRBJ2-6
V: TRBV5-1
D: .
CDR3: CASRDSATGANVLTF
DNA: TGCGCCAGCAGGGACAGCGCAACTGGGGCCAACGTCCTGACTTTC

size: .
J: TRBJ2-3
V: TRBV6-4
D: .
CDR3: CASSGTTQGCTDTQYF
DNA: TGTGCCAGCTCCGGAACGACGCAGGGGTGTACAGATACGCAGTATTTT

size: .
J: TRBJ1-3
V: TRBV6-5
D: .
CDR3: CASSYSPGSSGNTIYF
DNA: TGTGCCAGCAGTTATTCCCCTGGGAGCTCTGGAAACACCATATATTTT

size: .
J: TRBJ2-1
V: TRBV18
D: TRBD1
CDR3: CASSPRRDRRIYEQFF
DNA: TGTGCCAGCTCACCACGCCGGGACAGGCGAATCTATGAGCAGTTCTTC

size: .
J: TRBJ2-1
V: TRBV7-2
D: .
CDR3: CASSLEAGVYNEQFF
DNA: TGTGCCAGCAGCTTAGAAGCGGGCGTCTACAATGAGCAGTTCTTC

size: .
J: TRBJ2-1
V: TRBV5-1
D: TRBD1
CDR3: CASSTGQGYNEQFF
DNA: TGCGCCAGCAGCACCGGACAGGGTTACAATGAGCAGTTCTTC

size: .
J: TRBJ1-1
V: TRBV6-5
D: TRBD1
CDR3: CASWGQGGTNTEAFF
DNA: TGTGCCAGCTGGGGGCAGGGGGGTACGAACACTGAAGCTTTCTTT

size: few
J: TRBJ1-1
V: TRBV11-2
D: .
CDR3: CASGIDRNTEAFF
DNA: TGTGCCAGCGGAATCGACAGGAACACTGAAGCTTTCTTT

size: .
J: TRBJ2-1
V: TRBV6-5
D: TRBD2
CDR3: CASSYSIGGNEQFF
DNA: TGTGCCAGCAGTTACTCGATCGGGGGGAATGAGCAGTTCTTC

size: .
J: TRBJ1-5
V: TRBV25-1
D: .
CDR3: CASSDNRVSNQPQHF
DNA: TGTGCCAGCAGTGATAACAGGGTTAGCAATCAGCCCCAGCATTTT

size: .
J: TRBJ1-1
V: TRBV27
D: .
CDR3: CASSLSGTASNTEAFF
DNA: TGTGCCAGCAGTTTGTCCGGAACAGCTTCTAACACTGAAGCTTTCTTT

size: .
J: TRBJ1-2
V: TRBV4-1
D: TRBD1
CDR3: CASSPHQQGNYGYTF
DNA: TGCGCCAGCAGCCCTCACCAACAGGGGAACTATGGCTACACCTTC

size: .
J: TRBJ2-7
V: TRBV14
D: .
CDR3: CASSLIGGSYEQYF
DNA: TGTGCCAGCAGTCTTATCGGGGGTAGCTACGAGCAGTACTTC

size: .
J: TRBJ1-3
V: TRBV18
D: .
CDR3: CASSQTEMSSGNTIYF
DNA: TGTGCCAGCTCACAGACAGAGATGAGCTCTGGAAACACCATATATTTT

size: .
J: TRBJ2-7
V: TRBV3-1/TRBV3-2
D: TRBD2
CDR3: CASSPAPGGYEQYF
DNA: TGTGCCAGCAGTCCAGCACCGGGGGGGTACGAGCAGTACTTC